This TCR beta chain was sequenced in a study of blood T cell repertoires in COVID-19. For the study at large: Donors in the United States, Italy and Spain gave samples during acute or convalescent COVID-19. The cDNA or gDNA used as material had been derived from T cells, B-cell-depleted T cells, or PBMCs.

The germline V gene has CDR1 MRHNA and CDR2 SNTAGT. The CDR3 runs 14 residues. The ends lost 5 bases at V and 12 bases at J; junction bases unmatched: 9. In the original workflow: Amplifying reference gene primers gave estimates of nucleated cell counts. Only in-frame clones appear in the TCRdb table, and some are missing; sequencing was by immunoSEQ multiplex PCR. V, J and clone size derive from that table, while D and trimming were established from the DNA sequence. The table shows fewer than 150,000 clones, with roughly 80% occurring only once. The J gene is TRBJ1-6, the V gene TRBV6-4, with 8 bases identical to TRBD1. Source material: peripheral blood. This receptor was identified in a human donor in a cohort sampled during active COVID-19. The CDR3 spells CASSTGTGVGPLHF. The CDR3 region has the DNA TGTGCCAGCAGTACCGGGACAGGAGTTGGACCCCTCCACTTT.